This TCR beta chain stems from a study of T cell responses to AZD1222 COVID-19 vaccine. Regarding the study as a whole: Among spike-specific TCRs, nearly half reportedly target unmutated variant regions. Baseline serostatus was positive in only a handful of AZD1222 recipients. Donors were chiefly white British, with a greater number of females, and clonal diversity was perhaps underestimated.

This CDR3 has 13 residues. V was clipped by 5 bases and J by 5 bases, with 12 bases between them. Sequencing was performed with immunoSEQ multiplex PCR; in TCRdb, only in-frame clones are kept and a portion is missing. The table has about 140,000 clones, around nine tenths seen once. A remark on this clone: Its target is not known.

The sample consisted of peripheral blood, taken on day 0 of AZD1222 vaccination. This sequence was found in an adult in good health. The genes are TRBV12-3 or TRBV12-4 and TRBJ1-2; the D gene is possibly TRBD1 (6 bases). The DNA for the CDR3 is TGTGCCAGCAGTGACGGACAGCCATATGGCTACACCTTC. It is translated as CASSDGQPYGYTF.